This T cell receptor (beta chain) stems from a study of cytomegalovirus exposure and HLA in healthy donors (dated by TCRdb to the late 2010s). Notes on the research overall: According to a later analysis, one platform produced both the 120 validation repertoires and the roughly 640 repertoires of the first cohort. A separate validation cohort of over a hundred different subjects was used in addition to the roughly 700-subject first cohort. The study aimed to test whether cataloging public T cell receptors could reveal signatures of past pathogen exposure. To predict cytomegalovirus infection status, the study brought together high-throughput TCR immunosequencing, statistical association of individual TCRs with disease status, and machine learning. Overall results and qualifications from the work: A total of about 180 TCR beta chains were listed by the study as associated with cytomegalovirus. All 120 or so repertoires were used to score co-occurrence in the validation cohort in a later analysis, because that analysis had no HLA typing for the cohort. The authors suggested that the approach could potentially be generalized to other disease states and immunological phenotypes. Most TCR sequences were observed very rarely across donors, whereas some public TCRs were present in many individuals. A later analysis found that TCRs clustered in the first cohort also tended to co-occur in the 110 or so validation repertoires, with approximately 93% of cluster scores above 0. In vitro tests confirmed that a few of the cytomegalovirus-associated TCR beta chains recognize cytomegalovirus antigens. The classifier was reported to diagnose cytomegalovirus status with high specificity and sensitivity in both the original and validation cohorts.

Separate from the approximately 670-subject first cohort, the validation cohort of 95 to 150 subjects was the group to which the donors belonged. The CDR3 spans 16 residues, from the cysteine through the phenylalanine. CDR3 DNA is the only sequence kept; it has 48 bases, read in frame from the first base. Via the germline V gene, CDR1 is SGHTA and CDR2 FQGNSA. V lost 4 bases and J lost 0 bases, and the count of bases not matched to a germline gene is 6. Library construction relied on the immunoSEQ multiplex PCR assay. The authors processed their data as follows. A statistical classification framework was developed to diagnose cytomegalovirus status using the catalog of TCR beta chain sequences. In TCRdb, the immuneACCESS table is reduced to in-frame sequences with V and J assigned. These tables do not hold every clone; where another copy was compared, an unresolved V gene accounts for under half, and the others remain unexplained. The DNA was the basis for D and trimming; V, J and clone size are from that table. Across this sample there are 150,000 to 180,000 clones, with about 86% seen only once. The ten most abundant clones make up approximately 2% of the sample.

Of note for this clone: Its binding antigen is unknown. There are no base qualities to consult, and no much larger clone falls within one base.

This TCR was sampled from a human donor in good health. The source material was PBMCs. The V and J genes are TRBV7-2 and TRBJ2-5, with 9 bases matching TRBD1. The DNA sequence is given as TGTGCCAGCAGCTCCAGACAGGGGGGGTACCAAGAGACCCAGTACTTC. Translated, this gives CASSSRQGGYQETQYF.